These 29 T cell receptor beta chains originate from one sample sequenced in a study of blood T cell repertoires in COVID-19. Assay used: immunoSEQ multiplex PCR; TCRdb lists only in-frame clones, some missing. The table records 100,000 to 150,000 clones, 88% of them present only once. Sequencing was carried out using peripheral blood. The origin of the receptors is a woman between 45 and 65 years old with active or convalescent COVID-19.

The chain joins TRBV4-2 to TRBJ2-1, with 11 bases fitting TRBD2. The V and J ends lost 5 bases and 7 bases, in that order; junction bases with no gene match: 10. CDR1 LGHNA and CDR2 YNFKEQ come from the germline V gene. The CDR3 is 16 amino acids. Here the CDR3 DNA reads TGTGCCAGCAGCAAATTAGCGGGAGGGCCCTCGAATGAGCAGTTCTTC. This codes for CASSKLAGGPSNEQFF.

The J gene is TRBJ1-4, the V gene TRBV12-3 or TRBV12-4; D is uncertain. Trimming took off 5 bases at V and 7 bases at J, with 11 bases between the two ends. This CDR3 has 13 amino acids. CDR3 sequence (DNA): TGTGCCAGCAGTCAGGCGTACGGTGAAAAACTGTTTTTT. It yields the protein CASSQAYGEKLFF.

In its sample, this clone was seen a few times. The chain uses TRBV27 and TRBJ1-1; D not certain. The CDR3 extends over 13 amino acids. Germline V lookup: CDR1 MNHEY, CDR2 SMNVEV (reference sequence). The V and J ends lost 8 bases and 4 bases respectively, with 14 bases between them. The CDR3 DNA sequence: TGTGCCAGCGCTAGAGGGTTTGCCACTGAAGCTTTCTTT. It encodes CASARGFATEAFF.

The chain has TRBV9 and TRBJ1-6, with a possible D match to TRBD1 (6 bases). From germline, CDR1 is SGDLS and CDR2 YYNGEE. Trimming left V 2 bases short and J 10 bases short, with 16 bases between. This CDR3 is built from 15 residues. This CDR3 is CASSVRSRGDSPLHF. In DNA, the CDR3 is TGTGCCAGCAGCGTTCGCTCCAGGGGTGACTCACCCCTCCACTTT.

This rearrangement joins TRBV19 to TRBJ2-3, with 9 nucleotides matching TRBD2. Germline-derived CDR1 and CDR2 are LNHDA and SQIVND (reference sequence). This CDR3 comprises 18 residues. V shed 5 bases and J 0 bases; nucleotides not matched to a gene: 12. The CDR3 nucleotides are TGTGCCAGTAGTGGGGGGCTAGCGGGAACCCCTAGCACAGATACGCAGTATTTT. This encodes CASSGGLAGTPSTDTQYF.

This clone occurred a few times. The chain links TRBV28 to TRBJ2-1; TRBD2 might be the D (6 bases). CDR1 is MDHEN, CDR2 SYDVKM, per germline. The CDR3 is made up of 16 amino acids. V was cut by 2 bases and J by 1 base, with 12 bases left in between. The CDR3: CASSLGGVGSYNEQFF. The CDR3, as DNA: TGTGCCAGCAGTTTAGGAGGGGTTGGATCCTACAATGAGCAGTTCTTC.

This clone was detected only a few times. J is TRBJ2-7 and V is TRBV4-1, with TRBD2 identical over 11 bases. CDR3 length: 15 amino acids. Trimming at V came to 0 bases and at J to 6 bases, leaving 4 bases not matched to a gene. In germline, CDR1 is MGHRA, CDR2 YSYEKL. CDR3 nucleotides: TGCGCCAGCAGCCAAGATTTTCTAGCGGGAGGCGAGCAGTACTTC. This codes for CASSQDFLAGGEQYF.

The V and J genes are TRBV30 and TRBJ2-1; maybe TRBD2 (5 bases). V dropped 0 bases and J dropped 10 bases, with 13 bases sitting between them. The CDR3 spans 13 residues. The germline V gene has CDR1 GTSNPN and CDR2 SVGIG (reference sequence). CDR3 nucleotides: TGTGCCTGGAGTGTACACCGGGGTGGGGAGCAGTTCTTC. It encodes CAWSVHRGGEQFF.

The rearrangement links TRBV19 to TRBJ1-6, with 8 positions matching TRBD1. The CDR3 loop spans 15 amino acids. The ends lost 3 bases at V and 7 bases at J; junction bases unmatched: 5. CDR1 is LNHDA, CDR2 SQIVND, per germline (reference sequence). In DNA form, the CDR3 reads TGTGCCAGTAGTATCGGACAGGGCGGCAATTCACCCCTCCACTTT. This sequence encodes CASSIGQGGNSPLHF. The full variable domain, its missing parts supplied by reference TRBV19 and TRBJ1-6, is DGGITQSPKYLFRKEGQNVTLSCEQNLNHDAMYWYRQDPGQGLRLIYYSQIVNDFQKGDIAEGYSVSREKKESFPLTVTSAQKNPTAFYLCASSIGQGGNSPLHFGNGTRLTVT.

The chain uses TRBV5-4 and TRBJ2-7, with 10 bases identical to TRBD2. The CDR3 spans 16 residues. Germline-derived CDR1 and CDR2 are SGHNT and YYREEE (reference sequence). J lost 5 bases, V lost 3 bases, and 11 bases had no gene match. The CDR3 loop reads CASSSRSGRGLDEQYF. CDR3 in DNA: TGTGCCAGCAGCTCCCGGAGCGGGAGGGGCCTTGACGAGCAGTACTTC.

The chain joins TRBV18 to TRBJ1-2; 7 nucleotides agree with TRBD1. Trimming took 1 base from V and 4 from J; bases not matched to a gene: 6. The CDR3 covers 15 residues. Germline V gene data show CDR1 as KGHSH and CDR2 as LQKENI. The CDR3 DNA reads TGTGCCAGCTCACCACTAACAGGGGATAGCTATGGCTACACCTTC. It codes for CASSPLTGDSYGYTF.

CDR3 residues: CASIETGDSGEQFF. CDR3 coding DNA: TGTGCCAGCATCGAAACGGGGGATTCAGGTGAGCAGTTCTTC. V gene TRBV7-9 combines with J gene TRBJ2-1, with a possible D match to TRBD2 (6 bases). V shed 7 bases and J shed 9 bases, with 19 bases lying between them. CDR1 is SEHNR and CDR2 is FQNEAQ in the germline V gene (reference sequence). The CDR3 totals 14 residues.

The chain couples TRBV5-4 to TRBJ2-5; 7 bases map to TRBD2. The CDR3 is 15 residues long. Germline V lookup: CDR1 SGHNT, CDR2 YYREEE (reference sequence). Germline trimming cut 4 bases from V and 4 bases from J; bases unmatched to any gene: 10. CDR3 nucleotides: TGTGCCAGCAGCCGAACAAGACTAGCATCAGAGACCCAGTACTTC. Protein sequence: CASSRTRLASETQYF.

The chain recombines TRBV2 with TRBJ2-1, with 9 bases that match TRBD1. CDR1 is SNHLY, CDR2 FYNNEI, per germline. The CDR3 loop spans 17 amino acids. V was pared by 4 bases and J by 0 bases, with 7 bases of the junction left unmatched. CDR3 coding DNA: TGTGCCAGCAGTGCCACAGGGGGCTCGAGCTCCTACAATGAGCAGTTCTTC. It codes for CASSATGGSSSYNEQFF.

The rearrangement uses TRBV7-2 and TRBJ1-4; 9 bases line up with TRBD1. J lost 8 bases, V lost 4 bases, and 8 bases had no gene match. CDR3 length: 15 amino acids. Germline-derived CDR1 and CDR2 are SGHTA and FQGNSA. The CDR3 loop reads CASSSNRGPGEKLFF. The CDR3 DNA reads as TGTGCCAGCAGCTCGAACAGGGGGCCGGGGGAAAAACTGTTTTTT.

CDR3 region: CAISERGGSSYEQYF. The DNA of the CDR3 is TGTGCCATCAGTGAGCGGGGCGGGAGCTCCTACGAGCAGTACTTC. The chain links TRBV10-3 to TRBJ2-7; the match to TRBD2 covers 7 bases. Germline V gene data show CDR1 as ENHRY and CDR2 as SYGVKD. V shed 2 bases, J shed 0 bases, and the junction held 4 bases outside the gene matches. This CDR3 contains 15 residues.

This clone was observed a few times. The J gene is TRBJ1-6, the V gene TRBV14, with no clear D. In germline, CDR1 is SGHDN, CDR2 FVKESK. This CDR3 is built from 14 residues. V was cut by 0 bases and J by 4 bases, with 4 bases left in between. The CDR3 nucleotides read TGTGCCAGCAGCCAAGAACTTTATAATTCACCCCTCCACTTT. Its protein is CASSQELYNSPLHF.

The chain uses TRBV5-1 and TRBJ2-3; 7 bases are a match to TRBD2. V lost 0 bases, J lost 2 bases, and 3 bases stayed unmatched. CDR1 and CDR2 from the germline V gene are SGHRS and YFSETQ. This CDR3 contains 15 residues. The CDR3 coding sequence is TGCGCCAGCAGCTTGGCTCTAGCGGACACAGATACGCAGTATTTT. It codes for CASSLALADTDTQYF.

This rearrangement joins TRBV5-4 to TRBJ2-5, with 9 bases that match TRBD1. Germline lookup yields CDR1 SGHNT and CDR2 YYREEE (reference sequence). V was clipped by 4 bases and J by 3 bases; unmatched bases: 4. The CDR3 loop spans 14 amino acids. For the CDR3, the DNA is TGTGCCAGCAGCGGATGGACAGGGGAAGAGACCCAGTACTTC. Amino acids: CASSGWTGEETQYF.

The V call is TRBV3-1 (or the pseudogene TRBV3-2), the J call TRBJ2-1; 7 bases agree with TRBD2. J gave up 0 bases and V 0 bases, and 11 bases lay outside the gene matches. The CDR3 sequence is 19 residues long. Germline V gene sequence: CDR1 LGHDT, CDR2 YNNKEL (reference sequence). The CDR3 nucleotides read TGTGCCAGCAGCCAAGATAAGGGTGAGCGGGGTGGCTCCTACAATGAGCAGTTCTTC. Protein: CASSQDKGERGGSYNEQFF.

The rearrangement links TRBV28 to TRBJ1-2, with D possibly TRBD1 on 5 matching bases. CDR1 and CDR2 (germline): MDHEN, SYDVKM. This CDR3 spans 13 amino acids. V was cut by 2 bases and J by 3 bases, with 7 bases left in between. The CDR3 loop is CASSLGGDYGYTF. CDR3 sequence (DNA): TGTGCCAGCAGTTTAGGGGGGGACTATGGCTACACCTTC.

This chain connects TRBV6-5 to TRBJ2-7, with TRBD1 identical over 7 bases. Per germline, CDR1 MNHEY and CDR2 SVGAGI. V lost 10 bases and J lost 4; bases outside the gene matches: 7. The CDR3 length is 12 residues. The CDR3 nucleotides read TGTGCCACCCACAGGGGTGGGTACGAGCAGTACTTC. Its translation is CATHRGGYEQYF.

The sample holds a few counts of this clone. The chain carries TRBV28 and TRBJ2-7, with 7 nucleotides matching TRBD1. V was clipped by 4 bases and J by 1 base; unmatched bases: 10. The CDR3 is 16 amino acids. Germline values: CDR1 MDHEN, CDR2 SYDVKM. The CDR3 loop is CASSSHRGPFSYEQYF. CDR3 sequence (DNA): TGTGCCAGCAGTTCCCACAGGGGCCCGTTTTCCTACGAGCAGTACTTC.

This clone came up a few times. The chain is built from TRBV2 and TRBJ1-2, with TRBD1 identical over 10 bases. The CDR3 extends over 16 amino acids. V lost 0 bases, J lost 6 bases, and 7 bases stayed unmatched. Germline V gives CDR1 SNHLY, CDR2 FYNNEI. The CDR3 is CASSEAGTGVSDGYTF. The CDR3 coding sequence is TGTGCCAGCAGTGAAGCCGGGACAGGGGTTTCCGATGGCTACACCTTC.

The rearrangement uses TRBV3-1 (or the pseudogene TRBV3-2) and TRBJ1-5; TRBD1 matches 8 bases. Trimming took 3 bases from V and 4 from J; bases not matched to a gene: 2. The CDR3 is 14 residues long. Germline V CDR1 and CDR2: LGHDT, YNNKEL (reference sequence). In nucleotides, the CDR3 is TGTGCCAGCAGCCAGAACAGGGGGAATCAGCCCCAGCATTTT. Protein sequence: CASSQNRGNQPQHF.

This chain connects TRBV3-1 (or the pseudogene TRBV3-2) to TRBJ2-7; 9 bases map to TRBD1. Per the germline V gene, CDR1 is LGHDT and CDR2 is YNNKEL (reference sequence). J gave up 2 bases and V 3 bases, and 8 bases lay outside the gene matches. The CDR3 is made up of 16 amino acids. For the CDR3, the DNA is TGTGCCAGCAGCCAGCCCGCCGGGACAGGGACCTACGAGCAGTACTTC. Translated, it gives CASSQPAGTGTYEQYF.

In DNA, the CDR3 is TGTGCCAGCAGTGAACCCACTATACCCCACGAGCAGTACTTC. Its translation: CASSEPTIPHEQYF. This chain connects TRBV6-1 to TRBJ2-7; D is ambiguous. The CDR3 contains 14 residues. The V end was cut by 2 bases, the J end by 5 bases, with 13 bases between. The germline gives CDR1 MNHNS, CDR2 SASEGT.

V usage is TRBV28 and J usage is TRBJ2-3, with D maybe TRBD2 (6 bases). The CDR3 runs to 14 residues. V was cut by 5 bases and J by 5 bases, with 14 bases left in between. Germline values: CDR1 MDHEN, CDR2 SYDVKM. The CDR3 spells CASSPGTFGDTQYF. CDR3 coding DNA: TGTGCCAGCAGTCCAGGGACTTTTGGAGATACGCAGTATTTT. The entire variable domain, with the rest obtained from reference TRBV28 and TRBJ2-3, is as follows: DVKVTQSSRYLVKRTGEKVFLECVQDMDHENMFWYRQDPGLGLRLIYFSYDVKMKEKGDIPEGYSVSREKKERFSLILESASTNQTSMYLCASSPGTFGDTQYFGPGTRLTVL.

The chain carries TRBV4-2 and TRBJ1-6; no clear D gene. V lost 0 bases and J 7 bases, leaving 13 bases between the germline ends. CDR1 is LGHNA and CDR2 is YNFKEQ in the germline V gene. This CDR3 spans 16 amino acids. The CDR3 nucleotides are TGTGCCAGCAGCCAAGAAGGAGCTACCGGGAATTCACCCCTCCACTTT. Translating gives CASSQEGATGNSPLHF.